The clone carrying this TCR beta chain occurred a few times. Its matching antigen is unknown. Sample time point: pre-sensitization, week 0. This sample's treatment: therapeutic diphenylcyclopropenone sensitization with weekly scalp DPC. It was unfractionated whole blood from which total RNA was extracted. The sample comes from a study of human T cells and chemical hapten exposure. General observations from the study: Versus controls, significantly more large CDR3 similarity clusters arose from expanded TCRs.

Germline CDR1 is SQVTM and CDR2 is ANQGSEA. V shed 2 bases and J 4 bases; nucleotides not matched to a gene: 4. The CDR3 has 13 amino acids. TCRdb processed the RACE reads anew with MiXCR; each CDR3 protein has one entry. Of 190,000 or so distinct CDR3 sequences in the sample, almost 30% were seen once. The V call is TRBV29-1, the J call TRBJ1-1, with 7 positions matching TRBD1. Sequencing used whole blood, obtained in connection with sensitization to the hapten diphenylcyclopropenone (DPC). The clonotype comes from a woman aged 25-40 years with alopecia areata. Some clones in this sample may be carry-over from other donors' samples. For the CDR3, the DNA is TGCAGCGTTGAAATACAGGGGACCACTGAAGCTTTCTTT. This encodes CSVEIQGTTEAFF.